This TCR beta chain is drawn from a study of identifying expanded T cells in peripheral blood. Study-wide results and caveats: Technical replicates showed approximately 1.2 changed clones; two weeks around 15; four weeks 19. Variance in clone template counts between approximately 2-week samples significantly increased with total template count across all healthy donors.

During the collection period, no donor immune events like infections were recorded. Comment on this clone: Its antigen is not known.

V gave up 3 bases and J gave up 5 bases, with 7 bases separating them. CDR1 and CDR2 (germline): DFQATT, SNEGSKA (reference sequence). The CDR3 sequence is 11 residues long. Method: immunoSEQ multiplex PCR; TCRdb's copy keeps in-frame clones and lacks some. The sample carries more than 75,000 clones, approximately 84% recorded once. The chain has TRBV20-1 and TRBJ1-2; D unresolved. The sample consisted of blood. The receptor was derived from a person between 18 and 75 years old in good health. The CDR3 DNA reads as TGCAGTGCTAGCCCGGGGTATGGCTACACCTTC. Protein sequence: CSASPGYGYTF.